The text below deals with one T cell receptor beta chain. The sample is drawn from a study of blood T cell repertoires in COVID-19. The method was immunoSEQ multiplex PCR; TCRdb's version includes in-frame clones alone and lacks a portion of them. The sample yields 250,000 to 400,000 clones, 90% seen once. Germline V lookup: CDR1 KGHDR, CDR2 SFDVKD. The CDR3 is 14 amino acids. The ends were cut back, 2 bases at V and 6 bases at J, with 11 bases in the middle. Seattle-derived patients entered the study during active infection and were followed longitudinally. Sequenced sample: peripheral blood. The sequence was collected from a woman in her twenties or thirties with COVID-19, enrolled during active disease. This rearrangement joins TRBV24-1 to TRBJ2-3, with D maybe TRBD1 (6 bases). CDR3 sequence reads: CATSDSGRGDTQYF. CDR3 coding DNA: TGTGCCACCAGTGATTCCGGCAGGGGCGATACGCAGTATTTT.